A selection of T cell receptor beta chains follows, all from one sample in a study of T cell responses to AZD1222 COVID-19 vaccine. Sequencing used immunoSEQ multiplex PCR; TCRdb keeps in-frame clones, though not all of them. Of 100,000 to 130,000 clones in the sample, about 89% are singletons; the top ten hold around 6.6%. The starting material was peripheral blood, obtained 28 days after the second AZD1222 dose. The receptors were gathered from an adult who received the AZD1222 COVID-19 vaccine. Both conserved end residues are part of each CDR3. Fields, in order: V gene, CDR3 protein.

TRBV7-9,CASSLHGVRETQYF
TRBV9,CASSVEERPSGGGEETQYF
TRBV7-7,CASSYLEAGGGQPQHF
TRBV29-1,CSGRQGRNEQFF
TRBV2,CASILTGQLGELFF
TRBV5-1,CASSSGVREWAFF
TRBV6-1,CASSETGGLEQYF
TRBV5-6,CASKGAQATGELFF
TRBV30,CAWRQTVTNYGYTF
TRBV19,CASSNGQGVSNQPQHF
TRBV28,CANLGSGNTEAFF
TRBV3-1/TRBV3-2,CASSQGSYQPQHF
TRBV6-5,CASSYGTEAFF
TRBV7-2,CASSLDISNQPQHF
TRBV7-2,CASSSLAGGAYEQYF
TRBV30,CAWATDGPVYGYTF
TRBV11-3,CASRFSMSTGELFF
TRBV28,CASRGYKGSPLHF
TRBV3-1/TRBV3-2,CASSQDVQQPQHF
TRBV12-5,CASGLVVDREIRGYTF
TRBV7-9,CASSPGLAGGPQETQYF
TRBV7-9,CASGGRQGRLYF
TRBV6-5,CASSYSEGLAGGRFF
TRBV28,CASESRDTRSATNEKLFF